The rows below give T cell receptor beta chains drawn from one sample of a study of cytomegalovirus exposure and HLA in healthy donors. TCRdb keeps only in-frame clones here, not all; method: immunoSEQ multiplex PCR. The data show about 120,000 clones, with 86% seen just once and approximately 4.9% held by the top ten. The sequenced sample was PBMCs. The source is a man between 18 and 29 years old in good health and CMV-seronegative. CDR3s include the opening cysteine and the closing phenylalanine or tryptophan. Fields, in order: clone size, V gene, CDR3 length, D gene, J gene, CDR3 DNA, CDR3 protein. D genes are given only for firm matches. A row's size may be missing; if present it is once, few, many or a size class.

clone_size: NA; v_call: TRBV29-1; cdr3_length: 19; d_call: TRBD2; j_call: TRBJ2-4; cdr3_nt: TGCAGCGTCCGCGACAGACTAGCGGGAGAAGTGTCGGACAAAAACATTCAGTACTTC; cdr3_aa: CSVRDRLAGEVSDKNIQYF
clone_size: few; v_call: TRBV7-9; cdr3_length: 14; d_call: NA; j_call: TRBJ2-7; cdr3_nt: TGTGCCAGCAGCTTAGCGGGAGACCCGGGCGAGCAGTACTTC; cdr3_aa: CASSLAGDPGEQYF
clone_size: NA; v_call: TRBV30; cdr3_length: 14; d_call: TRBD1; j_call: TRBJ2-2; cdr3_nt: TGTGCCTGCCCCGGGACAGGGGGGACCGGGGAGCTGTTTTTT; cdr3_aa: CACPGTGGTGELFF
clone_size: NA; v_call: TRBV6-5; cdr3_length: 14; d_call: NA; j_call: TRBJ1-3; cdr3_nt: TGTGCCAGCAGTTCAGACAGCTCTGGAAACACCATATATTTT; cdr3_aa: CASSSDSSGNTIYF
clone_size: NA; v_call: TRBV9; cdr3_length: 16; d_call: NA; j_call: TRBJ1-4; cdr3_nt: TGTGCCAGCAGCCAAAGGGGGGGTGCAACTAATGAAAAACTGTTTTTT; cdr3_aa: CASSQRGGATNEKLFF
clone_size: NA; v_call: TRBV7-9; cdr3_length: 15; d_call: TRBD1; j_call: TRBJ2-1; cdr3_nt: TGTGCCAGCAGCTTAGGACAGGGGGCCTACAATGAGCAGTTCTTC; cdr3_aa: CASSLGQGAYNEQFF
clone_size: NA; v_call: TRBV9; cdr3_length: 16; d_call: TRBD1; j_call: TRBJ1-1; cdr3_nt: TGTGCCAGCAGCGTAGCTATGGCAGGGGGTAACACTGAAGCTTTCTTT; cdr3_aa: CASSVAMAGGNTEAFF
clone_size: NA; v_call: TRBV6-1; cdr3_length: 15; d_call: TRBD1; j_call: TRBJ2-3; cdr3_nt: TGTGCCAGCAGGGAAAGACAGGGGTTCACAGATACGCAGTATTTT; cdr3_aa: CASRERQGFTDTQYF
clone_size: NA; v_call: TRBV6-5; cdr3_length: 15; d_call: NA; j_call: TRBJ2-7; cdr3_nt: TGTGCCAGCAGCGCCTACAGCTTCGAATCCTACGAGCAGTACTTC; cdr3_aa: CASSAYSFESYEQYF
clone_size: NA; v_call: TRBV2; cdr3_length: 14; d_call: TRBD1; j_call: TRBJ1-1; cdr3_nt: TGTGCCAGCAGCCTACAGGGGCGGAACACTGAAGCTTTCTTT; cdr3_aa: CASSLQGRNTEAFF
clone_size: NA; v_call: TRBV5-1; cdr3_length: 19; d_call: TRBD1; j_call: TRBJ2-1; cdr3_nt: TGCGCCAGCAGCCCGGGACCGACTGGGACAGGGGGCATATACAATGAGCAGTTCTTC; cdr3_aa: CASSPGPTGTGGIYNEQFF
clone_size: NA; v_call: TRBV5-1; cdr3_length: 15; d_call: TRBD1; j_call: TRBJ2-7; cdr3_nt: TGCGCCAGCAGACACCGGGACAGGGACTCCTACGAGCAGTACTTC; cdr3_aa: CASRHRDRDSYEQYF
clone_size: NA; v_call: TRBV2; cdr3_length: 15; d_call: TRBD2; j_call: TRBJ2-1; cdr3_nt: TGTGCCAGCAGTGGGAGCGGGAGGGCGGCCAATGAGCAGTTCTTC; cdr3_aa: CASSGSGRAANEQFF
clone_size: NA; v_call: TRBV30; cdr3_length: 13; d_call: NA; j_call: TRBJ1-2; cdr3_nt: TGTGCCTGGGCCCGGGACACTAACTATGGCTACACCTTC; cdr3_aa: CAWARDTNYGYTF
clone_size: NA; v_call: TRBV19; cdr3_length: 15; d_call: NA; j_call: TRBJ2-7; cdr3_nt: TGTGCCAGTAGTACAGGGGGCGGGGGGGCTGACGAGCAGTACTTC; cdr3_aa: CASSTGGGGADEQYF
clone_size: NA; v_call: TRBV7-2; cdr3_length: 14; d_call: TRBD1; j_call: TRBJ2-7; cdr3_nt: TGTGCCAGCAGCTGGGACAGGGGCGCCTACGAGCAGTACTTC; cdr3_aa: CASSWDRGAYEQYF
clone_size: once; v_call: TRBV29-1; cdr3_length: 14; d_call: TRBD2; j_call: TRBJ2-7; cdr3_nt: TGCCTCAGCGGGGGGCTAATTGGGTCCTACGAGCAGTACTTC; cdr3_aa: CLSGGLIGSYEQYF
clone_size: few; v_call: TRBV30; cdr3_length: 15; d_call: TRBD1; j_call: TRBJ1-1; cdr3_nt: TGTGCCTTAAGGACAGGTCTTGAACTGAACACTGAAGCTTTCTTT; cdr3_aa: CALRTGLELNTEAFF
clone_size: NA; v_call: TRBV5-6; cdr3_length: 12; d_call: NA; j_call: TRBJ2-2; cdr3_nt: TGTGCCAGCAGCTTGGCGGTCGGGGAGCTGTTTTTT; cdr3_aa: CASSLAVGELFF
clone_size: NA; v_call: TRBV4-1; cdr3_length: 15; d_call: TRBD1; j_call: TRBJ2-7; cdr3_nt: TGCGCCAGCAGTCCGCAGGGGGCTAGTCCCTACGAGCAGTACTTC; cdr3_aa: CASSPQGASPYEQYF
clone_size: NA; v_call: TRBV6-5; cdr3_length: 14; d_call: NA; j_call: TRBJ1-5; cdr3_nt: TGTGCCAGCAGTGCGGGAAGTAGCAATCAGCCCCAGCATTTT; cdr3_aa: CASSAGSSNQPQHF
clone_size: once; v_call: TRBV5-5; cdr3_length: 13; d_call: NA; j_call: TRBJ2-7; cdr3_nt: TGTGCCAGCAGCTTGCAGTCGTACTACGAGCAGTACTTC; cdr3_aa: CASSLQSYYEQYF
clone_size: NA; v_call: TRBV6-6; cdr3_length: 15; d_call: TRBD1; j_call: TRBJ1-3; cdr3_nt: TGTGCCAGCAGTTACGGGACAGCCTCTGGAAACACCATATATTTT; cdr3_aa: CASSYGTASGNTIYF
clone_size: NA; v_call: TRBV18; cdr3_length: 17; d_call: TRBD2; j_call: TRBJ2-5; cdr3_nt: TGTGCCAGCTCACCATCTAGCGGGGGTGCATTGGGGGAGACCCAGTACTTC; cdr3_aa: CASSPSSGGALGETQYF
clone_size: few; v_call: TRBV19; cdr3_length: 11; d_call: TRBD1; j_call: TRBJ1-2; cdr3_nt: TGTGCCAGCCAACAGGGGAGAGGCTACACCTTC; cdr3_aa: CASQQGRGYTF
clone_size: NA; v_call: TRBV15; cdr3_length: 14; d_call: NA; j_call: TRBJ1-1; cdr3_nt: TGTGCCACCAGCAGAGATCGTTTTTACACTGAAGCTTTCTTT; cdr3_aa: CATSRDRFYTEAFF
clone_size: NA; v_call: TRBV29-1; cdr3_length: 16; d_call: TRBD2; j_call: TRBJ2-3; cdr3_nt: TGCAGCGTTGAGTCCCTAGCGGGGGGGCGGGGAGATACGCAGTATTTT; cdr3_aa: CSVESLAGGRGDTQYF
clone_size: NA; v_call: TRBV11-2; cdr3_length: 19; d_call: TRBD1; j_call: TRBJ2-7; cdr3_nt: TGTGCCAGCAGCTTAACGGTCCCGGGACAGACACCGCTGCCATACGAGCAGTACTTC; cdr3_aa: CASSLTVPGQTPLPYEQYF
clone_size: NA; v_call: TRBV7-2; cdr3_length: 16; d_call: NA; j_call: TRBJ2-1; cdr3_nt: TGTGCCAGCAGCTTAGCTAGGGGGGGTAACTACAATGAGCAGTTCTTC; cdr3_aa: CASSLARGGNYNEQFF
clone_size: NA; v_call: TRBV5-1; cdr3_length: 11; d_call: NA; j_call: TRBJ2-5; cdr3_nt: TGCGCCAGCAGCGCGAAAGAGACCCAGTACTTC; cdr3_aa: CASSAKETQYF
clone_size: NA; v_call: TRBV7-6; cdr3_length: 17; d_call: TRBD1; j_call: TRBJ1-5; cdr3_nt: TGTGCCAGCAGCTTAGTTCGAGGACAGGGTGGCAATCAGCCCCAGCATTTT; cdr3_aa: CASSLVRGQGGNQPQHF
clone_size: NA; v_call: TRBV2; cdr3_length: 13; d_call: NA; j_call: TRBJ2-1; cdr3_nt: TGTGCCAGCAGCAAGGACCTGGGGCTTGAGCAGTTCTTC; cdr3_aa: CASSKDLGLEQFF
clone_size: NA; v_call: TRBV9; cdr3_length: 11; d_call: NA; j_call: TRBJ1-1; cdr3_nt: TGTGCCAGCAGGGGGGGAGGGAAAGCTTTCTTT; cdr3_aa: CASRGGGKAFF
clone_size: NA; v_call: TRBV2; cdr3_length: 14; d_call: TRBD2; j_call: TRBJ2-3; cdr3_nt: TGTGCCACCTCTAGCGGCCCTAGCACAGATACGCAGTATTTT; cdr3_aa: CATSSGPSTDTQYF
clone_size: NA; v_call: TRBV27; cdr3_length: 14; d_call: NA; j_call: TRBJ2-1; cdr3_nt: TGTGCCAGCACCCTTGGGGCGCAACACAATGAGCAGTTCTTC; cdr3_aa: CASTLGAQHNEQFF
clone_size: once; v_call: TRBV29-1; cdr3_length: 10; d_call: NA; j_call: TRBJ1-1; cdr3_nt: TGCAGCGTTTTGAGGACTGAAGCTTTCTTT; cdr3_aa: CSVLRTEAFF
clone_size: NA; v_call: TRBV5-1; cdr3_length: 14; d_call: TRBD2; j_call: TRBJ2-7; cdr3_nt: TGCGCCAGCAGCTTGGGTAGCGGGAGTTACGAGCAGTACTTC; cdr3_aa: CASSLGSGSYEQYF
clone_size: NA; v_call: TRBV5-1; cdr3_length: 14; d_call: NA; j_call: TRBJ2-2; cdr3_nt: TGCGCCAGCAGCTTGGGGGAGCCTGAAGCGGAGCTGTTTTTT; cdr3_aa: CASSLGEPEAELFF
clone_size: few; v_call: TRBV7-9; cdr3_length: 14; d_call: TRBD2; j_call: TRBJ2-7; cdr3_nt: TGTGCCAGCAGTCCCAGCGGGGCCTCCTACGAGCAGTACTTC; cdr3_aa: CASSPSGASYEQYF
clone_size: NA; v_call: TRBV6-5; cdr3_length: 14; d_call: NA; j_call: TRBJ1-2; cdr3_nt: TGTGCCAGCAGTGAAGGGTCGGGGTCCTATGGCTACACCTTC; cdr3_aa: CASSEGSGSYGYTF
clone_size: NA; v_call: TRBV14; cdr3_length: 14; d_call: NA; j_call: TRBJ2-7; cdr3_nt: TGTGCCAGCAGCCCCCGGACAGTATCCTACGAGCAGTACTTC; cdr3_aa: CASSPRTVSYEQYF
clone_size: NA; v_call: TRBV5-1; cdr3_length: 14; d_call: NA; j_call: TRBJ1-5; cdr3_nt: TGCGCCAGCAGCAACAGGGCCCCCAATCAGCCCCAGCATTTT; cdr3_aa: CASSNRAPNQPQHF
clone_size: NA; v_call: TRBV6-1; cdr3_length: 17; d_call: NA; j_call: TRBJ1-3; cdr3_nt: TGTGCCAGCAGTGAAAATAGTGGGGCAAGGCCTGGAAACACCATATATTTT; cdr3_aa: CASSENSGARPGNTIYF
clone_size: once; v_call: TRBV2; cdr3_length: 13; d_call: NA; j_call: TRBJ2-7; cdr3_nt: TGTGCCAGCATCCTAAACGGGGGGCGCGAGCAGTACTTC; cdr3_aa: CASILNGGREQYF
clone_size: NA; v_call: TRBV5-1; cdr3_length: 16; d_call: NA; j_call: TRBJ2-2; cdr3_nt: TGCGCCAGCAGCTCAGGGACACTCGGATCCACCGGGGAGCTGTTTTTT; cdr3_aa: CASSSGTLGSTGELFF
clone_size: NA; v_call: TRBV6-6; cdr3_length: 14; d_call: NA; j_call: TRBJ2-7; cdr3_nt: TGTGCCAGCAGTTACAGGGCTAAGGAGGACGAGCAGTACTTC; cdr3_aa: CASSYRAKEDEQYF
clone_size: NA; v_call: TRBV9; cdr3_length: 17; d_call: NA; j_call: TRBJ2-7; cdr3_nt: TGTGCCAGCAGCGTAGGGGGAGGAGGGACCAGCTCCTACGAGCAGTACTTC; cdr3_aa: CASSVGGGGTSSYEQYF
clone_size: NA; v_call: TRBV10-3; cdr3_length: 14; d_call: NA; j_call: TRBJ2-7; cdr3_nt: TGTGCCACTAGAAGCCCTAGCGCCCGCTACGAGCAGTACTTC; cdr3_aa: CATRSPSARYEQYF
clone_size: NA; v_call: TRBV6-5; cdr3_length: 15; d_call: TRBD1; j_call: TRBJ1-2; cdr3_nt: TGTGCCAGCAGTTCCACAGGGGGGTTTATGGATGGCTACACCTTC; cdr3_aa: CASSSTGGFMDGYTF
clone_size: few; v_call: TRBV5-4; cdr3_length: 14; d_call: NA; j_call: TRBJ1-6; cdr3_nt: TGTGCCAGCAGCCTGGACAGTTTTAATTCACCCCTCCACTTT; cdr3_aa: CASSLDSFNSPLHF
clone_size: few; v_call: TRBV30; cdr3_length: 16; d_call: TRBD1; j_call: TRBJ1-2; cdr3_nt: TGTGCCTGGAGTCCCCAGGGGACAGTGGCTAACTATGGCTACACCTTC; cdr3_aa: CAWSPQGTVANYGYTF
clone_size: NA; v_call: TRBV7-9; cdr3_length: 14; d_call: NA; j_call: TRBJ2-7; cdr3_nt: TGTGCCAGCAGCTTCGGAGGGAGCTCCTACGAGCAGTACTTC; cdr3_aa: CASSFGGSSYEQYF
clone_size: NA; v_call: TRBV5-4; cdr3_length: 14; d_call: NA; j_call: TRBJ1-1; cdr3_nt: TGTGCCAGCAGCTTGCAGGGGATGAACACTGAAGCTTTCTTT; cdr3_aa: CASSLQGMNTEAFF